The 11 T cell receptor beta chains listed next were all sequenced from one sample in a study of blood T cells in healthy people across ages. The second PCR ran roughly 6 to 11 cycles with a sample-barcoded 5' primer and J-beta primers. TCRdb re-called the 5' RACE reads through MiXCR, storing one row per CDR3 protein. The data contain fewer than 2 million distinct CDR3 sequences, approximately 40% of them seen just once; the ten biggest clones take up under 25%. Material for sequencing was blood. The receptors were sampled from a human donor in good health.

Only a few counts were recorded for this clonotype. The chain links TRBV4-2 to TRBJ2-1, with a tentative D call TRBD2 (5 bases). In germline, CDR1 is LGHNA, CDR2 YNFKEQ. The V end was cut by 1 base, the J end by 10 bases, with 14 bases between. CDR3 length: 14 residues. CDR3 nucleotide sequence: TGTGCCAGCAGCCAAGTCGGAGCGGTGCGGGAGCAGTTCTTC. This gives the protein CASSQVGAVREQFF.

The rearrangement links TRBV6-5 to TRBJ2-7, with 7 positions matching TRBD2. The trim removed 5 bases at V and 2 bases at J, leaving 9 bases unmatched. The CDR3 is 15 amino acids. Germline V lookup: CDR1 MNHEY, CDR2 SVGAGI. The CDR3 DNA sequence: TGTGCCAGCAGTGGGTTTGGCGGGGGTACCTACGAGCAGTACTTC. It codes for CASSGFGGGTYEQYF.

V usage is TRBV4-2 and J usage is TRBJ2-1; a possible D gene is TRBD2 (6 bases). The CDR3 loop spans 14 amino acids. Trimming pared 4 bases from V and 1 base from J, leaving 8 bases between. The germline CDR1 and CDR2 sequences are LGHNA and YNFKEQ. The CDR3 coding sequence is TGTGCCAGCAGCCGGGCGGGGTCCTACAATGAGCAGTTCTTC. Encoded protein: CASSRAGSYNEQFF.

The gene calls are TRBV4-1 and TRBJ1-5, with a weak D call TRBD1 (5 bases). The V end lost 11 bases, the J end lost 1 base, and 18 bases lay between the germline ends. The CDR3 spans 15 residues. Per germline, CDR1 MGHRA and CDR2 YSYEKL. The CDR3 region has the DNA TGCGCCTCCTTACCCTACCGGGACAGCAATCAGCCCCAGCATTTT. This codes for CASLPYRDSNQPQHF.

The table lists this clonotype with a few counts. In DNA form, the CDR3 reads TGTGCCAGCAGCTACGAAGGGGCGGGGGACATTCAGTACTTC. Its protein is CASSYEGAGDIQYF. The chain is built from TRBV7-2 and TRBJ2-4; 7 bases fit TRBD2. The CDR3 has 14 residues. J lost 8 bases, V lost 4 bases, and 8 bases had no gene match. From germline, CDR1 is SGHTA and CDR2 FQGNSA.

The chain employs TRBV5-1 and TRBJ1-5, with 7 positions matching TRBD1. Losses at the gene ends were 4 bases for V and 8 bases for J; bases not matched to a gene: 15. CDR1 is SGHRS, CDR2 YFSETQ, per germline. The CDR3 contains 16 residues. CDR3 DNA: TGCGCCAGCAGCAAAGAAGGGACAGACATATCTGAGCCCCAGCATTTT. This encodes CASSKEGTDISEPQHF.

This rearrangement joins TRBV5-1 to TRBJ2-1, with D unclear. Trimming cost V 5 bases and J 8 bases, with 14 bases left between them. The germline V gene has CDR1 SGHRS and CDR2 YFSETQ. This CDR3 has 13 residues. This CDR3 is CASSPITGDEQFF. The CDR3 DNA reads TGCGCCAGCAGTCCTATTACTGGCGATGAGCAGTTCTTC.

The J gene is TRBJ2-7, the V gene TRBV6-6; 10 bases match TRBD1. The CDR3 is 15 amino acids. V lost 0 bases, J lost 5 bases, and 4 bases stayed unmatched. CDR1 is MNHNY and CDR2 is SVGAGI in the germline V gene (reference sequence). CDR3 residues: CASSYSRDRGHEQYF. CDR3 nucleotide sequence: TGTGCCAGCAGTTACTCGAGGGACAGGGGCCACGAGCAGTACTTC.

There are a few counts of this clonotype. V gene TRBV7-2 combines with J gene TRBJ1-2; a possible D gene is TRBD1 (6 bases). The CDR3 consists of 16 residues. Germline V gene sequence: CDR1 SGHTA, CDR2 FQGNSA. V lost 5 bases and J lost 8, with 24 bases in between. The CDR3 protein is CASSTQTGLPDRGYTF. In nucleotides, the CDR3 is TGTGCCAGCAGCACCCAAACAGGGCTACCTGACCGGGGCTACACCTTC.

Of note for this clonotype: The junction differs from germline at one of its ends, possibly a read error. The chain is built from TRBV9 and TRBJ2-3, with 8 bases aligning to TRBD2. Germline V lookup: CDR1 SGDLS, CDR2 YYNGEE. The CDR3 covers 16 residues. The CDR3, as DNA: TGTGCCGGCAGCGCCGACGCGGGGGGCCAGGCAGATACGCAGTATTTT. Translation: CAGSADAGGQADTQYF.

The rearrangement uses TRBV18 and TRBJ2-5; no definite D call. Germline V lookup: CDR1 KGHSH, CDR2 LQKENI. The CDR3 extends over 16 amino acids. V gave up 1 base and J gave up 1 base, with 13 bases separating them. CDR3 bases: TGTGCCAGCTCACCACGACTCGAGGCAGGCCAAGAGACCCAGTACTTC. Its protein product is CASSPRLEAGQETQYF.